This TCR beta chain was profiled in a study of shared clonotypes between healthy human individuals. Only in-frame clones appear in the TCRdb table, and some are missing; sequencing was by immunoSEQ multiplex PCR. The data contain millions of clones, approximately 95% of them seen just once; the ten biggest clones take up under 0.45%. This receptor was identified in a man younger than 35 in good health. Some clones in this sample may be carry-over from other donors' samples. Specimen: naive CD4+ T cells from PBMCs. The subset here: CD45RA+ positively selected.

The CDR3 protein is CASSQDSVNTEAFF. The CDR3 DNA is TGTGCCAGCTCACAGGACAGTGTGAACACTGAAGCTTTCTTT. This sequence joins TRBV18 and TRBJ1-1; D may be TRBD1 (6 bases). CDR1 is KGHSH, CDR2 LQKENI, per germline. This CDR3 is 14 amino acids long. V gave up 4 bases and J gave up 0 bases, with 9 bases separating them.